The next 24 T cell receptor beta chains were all read from a single sample in a study of blood T cell repertoires in COVID-19. TCRdb's copy holds only in-frame clones and misses some; the assay was immunoSEQ multiplex PCR. Here the sample spans under 250,000 clones, roughly 82% being singletons. What was sequenced was peripheral blood. The receptors were sampled from a human donor in a cohort sampled during active COVID-19.

V is TRBV19 and J is TRBJ1-2, with a possible D match to TRBD1 (5 bases). Between the trimmed V and J ends, which lost 7 bases and 6 bases, there was a span of 21 bases. CDR1 LNHDA and CDR2 SQIVND come from the germline V gene (reference sequence). The CDR3 loop spans 15 amino acids. CDR3 coding DNA: TGTGCCAGTACTCCCCGAAGGGGTGTAGTAGATGGCTACACCTTC. Translation: CASTPRRGVVDGYTF.

The chain couples TRBV5-5 to TRBJ2-7; 9 bases fit TRBD1. CDR3 length: 15 residues. The germline CDR1 and CDR2 sequences are SGHKS and YYEKEE (reference sequence). V gave up 0 bases and J gave up 4 bases; unmatched junction bases: 5. In nucleotides, the CDR3 is TGTGCCAGCAGCTTGGAAAGGGACAGGGTTTACGAGCAGTACTTC. Its protein product is CASSLERDRVYEQYF.

This clone was seen just once. The chain couples TRBV4-1 to TRBJ1-4; D may be TRBD1 (5 bases). Between the trimmed V and J ends, which lost 4 bases and 4 bases, there was a span of 10 bases. This CDR3 spans 14 amino acids. Germline CDR1 is MGHRA and CDR2 is YSYEKL. CDR3 loop: CASSLRGFNEKLFF. Here the CDR3 DNA reads TGCGCCAGCAGCCTCCGGGGGTTTAATGAAAAACTGTTTTTT.

V and J are TRBV28 and TRBJ2-2, with D perhaps matching TRBD1 (6 bases). The CDR3 covers 14 residues. The ends were cut back, 2 bases at V and 7 bases at J, with 11 bases in the middle. Germline V gene lookup returns CDR1 MDHEN and CDR2 SYDVKM. CDR3 amino acids: CASSLVGQFGELFF. The CDR3 nucleotides read TGTGCCAGCAGTTTAGTCGGACAGTTCGGGGAGCTGTTTTTT.

The genes are TRBV2 and TRBJ2-7, with 7 bases aligning to TRBD2. Germline CDR1 is SNHLY and CDR2 is FYNNEI. There are 13 residues in the CDR3. Trimming removed 8 bases from V and 7 bases from J; junction bases left unmatched: 11. CDR3 loop: CASEGTTLFEQYF. The CDR3 bases are TGTGCCAGCGAGGGGACTACCCTATTTGAGCAGTACTTC.

This clone was counted only a few times. V and J are TRBV5-4 and TRBJ1-2; possible D gene TRBD1, 6 bases. The CDR3 runs to 13 residues. Trimming pared 3 bases from V and 7 bases from J, leaving 13 bases between. Germline CDR1 reads SGHNT; CDR2 reads YYREEE (reference sequence). The chain's CDR3 is CASSYDRKVGYTF. The CDR3 DNA follows: TGTGCCAGCAGCTATGACAGGAAGGTTGGCTACACCTTC.

The chain carries TRBV2 and TRBJ2-3; the D gene is possibly TRBD2 (5 bases). V lost 3 bases and J lost 2, with 9 bases in between. CDR1 and CDR2 from the germline V gene are SNHLY and FYNNEI. The CDR3 sequence is 14 residues long. The CDR3 protein is CASSDGDPTDTQYF. DNA of the CDR3: TGTGCCAGCAGTGACGGGGATCCCACAGATACGCAGTATTTT.

This chain connects TRBV28 to TRBJ2-7; 8 bases are shared with TRBD1. The trim removed 7 bases at V and 2 bases at J, leaving 10 bases unmatched. Germline CDR1 and CDR2: MDHEN and SYDVKM. The CDR3 has 15 residues. CDR3 sequence reads: CASTPRRTGTYEQYF. The CDR3 DNA reads TGTGCCAGCACCCCCCGTCGGACAGGGACCTACGAGCAGTACTTC. The whole variable domain, filled in from reference TRBV28 and TRBJ2-7, reads DVKVTQSSRYLVKRTGEKVFLECVQDMDHENMFWYRQDPGLGLRLIYFSYDVKMKEKGDIPEGYSVSREKKERFSLILESASTNQTSMYLCASTPRRTGTYEQYFGPGTRLTVT.

The chain has TRBV6-2 or TRBV6-3 and TRBJ2-7, with TRBD2 matching over 11 bases. The CDR3 contains 13 residues. CDR1 is MNHEY, CDR2 SVGEGT, per germline. The V and J ends lost 7 bases and 7 bases, in that order; junction bases with no gene match: 6. CDR3: CASTPSGRREQYF. The DNA of the CDR3 is TGTGCCAGCACCCCTAGCGGGAGGCGTGAGCAGTACTTC.

The rearrangement uses TRBV3-1 (or the pseudogene TRBV3-2) and TRBJ1-2, with D uncertain. The CDR3 extends over 13 amino acids. Germline CDR1 reads LGHDT; CDR2 reads YNNKEL (reference sequence). Trimming removed 0 bases from V and 10 bases from J, with 12 bases in between. The chain's CDR3 is CASSQDGERFYTF. The CDR3 DNA follows: TGTGCCAGCAGCCAAGATGGAGAACGATTCTACACCTTC.

This clone was seen once. The chain employs TRBV11-3 and TRBJ2-2, with a weak D call TRBD1 (5 bases). The V gene's germline CDR1 is SGHNT and CDR2 YENEEA. The length of the CDR3 is 14 residues. V was clipped by 2 bases and J by 6 bases, with 10 bases between them. The CDR3 sequence is CASSLQGWSGELFF. CDR3 nucleotides: TGTGCCAGCAGCTTACAGGGATGGTCCGGGGAGCTGTTTTTT. Looking up the rest from reference TRBV11-3 and TRBJ2-2 gives the full variable domain: EAGVVQSPRYKIIEKKQPVAFWCNPISGHNTLYWYLQNLGQGPELLIRYENEEAVDDSQLPKDRFSAERLKGVDSTLKIQPAELGDSAVYLCASSLQGWSGELFFGEGSRLTVL.

The rearrangement uses TRBV2 and TRBJ2-3; 10 positions match TRBD1. Germline V gene sequence: CDR1 SNHLY, CDR2 FYNNEI. Trimming took 6 bases from V and 4 from J; bases not matched to a gene: 13. The CDR3 extends over 17 amino acids. The CDR3 protein is CASSERGTGVSPDTQYF. As DNA, the CDR3 is TGTGCCAGCAGCGAGCGCGGGACAGGGGTTTCCCCAGATACGCAGTATTTT.

This rearrangement joins TRBV10-1 to TRBJ2-7; TRBD1 agrees at 7 bases. The CDR3 contains 12 residues. V lost 5 bases, J lost 3 bases, and 1 base stayed unmatched. Looked up from germline, CDR1 is WNHNN and CDR2 is SYGVQD (reference sequence). CDR3 amino acids: CASSPGGYEQYF. The CDR3, as DNA: TGCGCCAGCAGTCCAGGGGGCTACGAGCAGTACTTC.

This sequence joins TRBV6-5 and TRBJ2-5, with a tentative D call TRBD2 (6 bases). With 6 bases removed from V and 5 bases from J, the gap between germline ends came to 19 bases. Germline-derived CDR1 and CDR2 are MNHEY and SVGAGI. The CDR3 runs to 15 residues. The CDR3 loop is CASSPHWGVGETQYF. CDR3 sequence (DNA): TGTGCCAGCAGCCCCCACTGGGGGGTAGGGGAGACCCAGTACTTC.

The table lists this clone with a count of one. This chain links TRBV27 with TRBJ2-1; 7 bases align to TRBD2. Germline V CDR1 and CDR2: MNHEY, SMNVEV (reference sequence). CDR3 size: 11 residues. V lost 8 bases and J lost 7; bases outside the gene matches: 2. CDR3 in amino acids: CASWGGNEQFF. CDR3 bases: TGTGCCAGCTGGGGGGGAAATGAGCAGTTCTTC.

V gene TRBV7-2 combines with J gene TRBJ1-5, with 12 nucleotides matching TRBD1. V gave up 1 base and J gave up 6 bases; unmatched junction bases: 4. This CDR3 region has 16 residues. CDR1 is SGHTA and CDR2 is FQGNSA in the germline V gene. This chain's CDR3 is CASSLGGQGAGQPQHF. CDR3 bases: TGTGCCAGCAGCTTAGGGGGACAGGGGGCTGGTCAGCCCCAGCATTTT.

This clone was counted once. This sequence joins TRBV27 and TRBJ2-7; possibly TRBD1 for D (6 bases). CDR3 length equals 14 residues. Germline CDR1 is MNHEY and CDR2 is SMNVEV (reference sequence). Between the trimmed V and J ends, which lost 5 bases and 2 bases, there was a span of 13 bases. The DNA for the CDR3 is TGTGCCAGCAGTCCCCAGGGGAGTACCTACGAGCAGTACTTC. This gives the protein CASSPQGSTYEQYF.

This sequence joins TRBV5-1 and TRBJ1-1; 7 bases fit TRBD1. From germline, CDR1 is SGHRS and CDR2 YFSETQ. The CDR3 spans 14 residues. The V and J ends lost 5 bases and 6 bases, in that order; junction bases with no gene match: 10. The CDR3 coding sequence is TGCGCCAGCAGGTTAGGGACAGCGCGGGCTGAAGCTTTCTTT. Translated, it gives CASRLGTARAEAFF. Complete variable domain (other parts from reference TRBV5-1 and TRBJ1-1): KAGVTQTPRYLIKTRGQQVTLSCSPISGHRSVSWYQQTPGQGLQFLFEYFSETQRNKGNFPGRFSGRQFSNSRSEMNVSTLELGDSALYLCASRLGTARAEAFFGQGTRLTVV.

This sequence joins TRBV28 and TRBJ2-7; possible D gene TRBD1, 6 bases. The germline gives CDR1 MDHEN, CDR2 SYDVKM. V was cut by 2 bases and J by 2 bases, with 10 bases left in between. CDR3 length: 14 amino acids. The CDR3 DNA follows: TGTGCCAGCAGTTTACCACAGGGACCCTACGAGCAGTACTTC. Protein product: CASSLPQGPYEQYF. Full variable domain (rest looked up from reference TRBV28 and TRBJ2-7): DVKVTQSSRYLVKRTGEKVFLECVQDMDHENMFWYRQDPGLGLRLIYFSYDVKMKEKGDIPEGYSVSREKKERFSLILESASTNQTSMYLCASSLPQGPYEQYFGPGTRLTVT.

This chain connects TRBV5-4 to TRBJ2-2; 8 nucleotides match TRBD1. The germline gives CDR1 SGHNT, CDR2 YYREEE (reference sequence). The junction had 13 bases not matched to a gene; V was cut back by 4 bases and J by 8 bases. This CDR3 region has 16 residues. This CDR3 reads CASSPNGQGGRGELFF. CDR3 bases: TGTGCCAGCAGCCCTAACGGACAGGGCGGGCGGGGGGAGCTGTTTTTT.

This clone appeared a single time. The rearrangement joins TRBV2 to TRBJ1-5; no clear D gene. Germline CDR1 reads SNHLY; CDR2 reads FYNNEI. With 3 bases removed from V and 8 bases from J, the gap between germline ends came to 11 bases. The CDR3 covers 13 residues. The CDR3 protein is CASSDVRSKPQHF. The CDR3 DNA reads as TGTGCCAGCAGTGATGTGCGGAGTAAGCCCCAGCATTTT.

The rearrangement joins TRBV27 to TRBJ2-7, with a possible D match to TRBD2 (6 bases). Germline lookup yields CDR1 MNHEY and CDR2 SMNVEV (reference sequence). The CDR3 contains 18 residues. V was clipped by 4 bases and J by 3 bases, with 25 bases between them. The CDR3 DNA follows: TGTGCCAGCAGTTACCGCGGGGCCAGGAGTTCTCCTCGCTACGAGCAGTACTTC. Amino acid sequence: CASSYRGARSSPRYEQYF.

This clone was detected a few times. This chain uses TRBV28 with TRBJ2-7; a weak D match, TRBD2 (5 bases). Trimming shortened V by 3 bases and J by 0 bases, and 15 bases separated the two germline ends. The CDR3 totals 16 residues. Germline loops: CDR1 MDHEN, CDR2 SYDVKM. CDR3 sequence reads: CASSLAVAGNSYEQYF. The CDR3 DNA is TGTGCCAGCAGTTTGGCAGTGGCGGGTAACTCCTACGAGCAGTACTTC.

About this clone itself: The sample has other DNA sequences that encode this CDR3 too. V is TRBV5-1 and J is TRBJ2-7, with D perhaps matching TRBD2 (5 bases). The CDR3 extends over 14 amino acids. The V gene's germline CDR1 is SGHRS and CDR2 YFSETQ. Between the trimmed V and J ends, which lost 0 bases and 0 bases, there was a span of 7 bases. This CDR3 is CASSLGAGSYEQYF. The DNA of the CDR3 is TGCGCCAGCAGCTTGGGTGCGGGCTCCTACGAGCAGTACTTC.